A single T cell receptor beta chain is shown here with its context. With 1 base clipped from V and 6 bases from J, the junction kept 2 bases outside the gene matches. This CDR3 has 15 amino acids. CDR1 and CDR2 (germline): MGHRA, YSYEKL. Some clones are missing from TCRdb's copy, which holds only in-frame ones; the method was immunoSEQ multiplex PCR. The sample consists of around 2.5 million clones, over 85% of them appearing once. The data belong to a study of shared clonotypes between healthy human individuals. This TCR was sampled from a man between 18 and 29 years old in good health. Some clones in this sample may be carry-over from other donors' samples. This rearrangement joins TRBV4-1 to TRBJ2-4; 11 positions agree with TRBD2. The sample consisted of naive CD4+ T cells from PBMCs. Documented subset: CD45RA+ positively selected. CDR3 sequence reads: CASSQGGLAGNIQYF. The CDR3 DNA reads TGCGCCAGCAGCCAAGGCGGACTAGCGGGAAACATTCAGTACTTC.